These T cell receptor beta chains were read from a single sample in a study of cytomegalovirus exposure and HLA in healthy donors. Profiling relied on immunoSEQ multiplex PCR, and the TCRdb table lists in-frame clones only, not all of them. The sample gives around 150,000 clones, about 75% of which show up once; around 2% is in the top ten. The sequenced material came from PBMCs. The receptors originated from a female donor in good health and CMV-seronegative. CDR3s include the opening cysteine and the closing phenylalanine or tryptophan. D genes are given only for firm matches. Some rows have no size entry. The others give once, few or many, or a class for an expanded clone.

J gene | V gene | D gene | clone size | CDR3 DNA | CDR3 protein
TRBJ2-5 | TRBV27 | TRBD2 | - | TGTGCCAGCGGATCTAGCGGGGGACTCAAAGAGACCCAGTACTTC | CASGSSGGLKETQYF
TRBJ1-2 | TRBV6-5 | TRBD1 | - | TGCGCCAGCAGGGGGACTGACTATGGCTACACCTTC | CASRGTDYGYTF
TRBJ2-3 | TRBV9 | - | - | TGTGCCAGCAGCCCGGAGGCGGCAGATACGCAGTATTTT | CASSPEAADTQYF
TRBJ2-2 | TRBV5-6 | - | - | TGTGCCAGCAGCTTCTACGGGTCTCAGGGCGGGGAGCTGTTTTTT | CASSFYGSQGGELFF
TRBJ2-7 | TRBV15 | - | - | TGTGCCACCAGCAGAGATAGGTCGGCAGGGGTTGAGCAGTACTTC | CATSRDRSAGVEQYF
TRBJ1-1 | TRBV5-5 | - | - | TGTGCCAGCAGCCCAACAGCGAACACTGAAGCTTTCTTT | CASSPTANTEAFF
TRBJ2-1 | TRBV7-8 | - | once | TGTGCCAGCAGCTTTTTTGGAGGGAGCTCCTACAATGAGCAGTTCTTC | CASSFFGGSSYNEQFF
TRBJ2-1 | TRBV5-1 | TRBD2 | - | TGCGCCAGCAGCTACGCCGGGACTAGCGTTATCAATGAGCAGTTCTTC | CASSYAGTSVINEQFF
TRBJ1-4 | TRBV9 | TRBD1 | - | TGTGCCAGCAGCGCGGGACAGTTTGAAAAACTGTTTTTT | CASSAGQFEKLFF
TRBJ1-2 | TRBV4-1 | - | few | TGCGCCAGCAGCCACCAGGGAGGGGGGATCGATGGCTACACCTTC | CASSHQGGGIDGYTF
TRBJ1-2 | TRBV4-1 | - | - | TGCGCCAGCAGCCAAGTAGCCCAAGCGAGGCAGGGAACATCTGGCTACACCTTC | CASSQVAQARQGTSGYTF
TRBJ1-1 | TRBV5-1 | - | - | TGCGCCAGCAGCTTACATCCGAACACTGAAGCTTTCTTT | CASSLHPNTEAFF
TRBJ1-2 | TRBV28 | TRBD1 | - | TGTGCCAGCAGTAGGGGGGACAGGGGAGGACACACCTTC | CASSRGDRGGHTF
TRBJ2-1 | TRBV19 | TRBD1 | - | TGTGCCAGTAGTATCATCCGGGACAGGGGGAATGAGCAGTTCTTC | CASSIIRDRGNEQFF
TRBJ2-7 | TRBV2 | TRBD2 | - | TGTGCCAGCCTAGCGGGGGATTCCTACGAGCAGTACTTC | CASLAGDSYEQYF
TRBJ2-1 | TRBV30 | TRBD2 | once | TGTGCCCGGGAGGACTCCTACAATGAGCAGTTCTTC | CAREDSYNEQFF
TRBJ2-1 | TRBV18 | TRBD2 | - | TGTGCCAGCTCACCATCGACTAGCGGGTACAATGAGCAGTTCTTC | CASSPSTSGYNEQFF
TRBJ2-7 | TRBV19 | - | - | TGTGCCAGTAGTATAGCGGGGATCTCCTACGAGCAGTACTTC | CASSIAGISYEQYF
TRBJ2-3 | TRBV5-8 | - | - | TGTGCCAGTCCGAGCCGGGACACCCTCACAGATACGCAGTATTTT | CASPSRDTLTDTQYF
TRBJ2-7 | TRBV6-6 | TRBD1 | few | TGTGCCAGCAGTTACCGGGACAGGGTTGACGAGCAGTACTTC | CASSYRDRVDEQYF
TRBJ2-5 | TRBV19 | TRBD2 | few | TGTGCCAGTAGTATAGAAAGGCTAGCGGGGGGATCGACCCAGTACTTC | CASSIERLAGGSTQYF
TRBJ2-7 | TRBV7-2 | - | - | TGTGCCAGCAGCCCCGGACAGAGCTCCTACGAGCAGTACTTC | CASSPGQSSYEQYF